This T cell receptor beta chain stems from a study of regulatory T cells in long-lasting Graves disease. Study background: Newly diagnosed Graves' patients took antithyroid drugs under 3 months.

Arm-PCR of CDR3 regions with iRepertoire HTBI primers generated TCR beta libraries. MiXCR, applied by TCRdb to the multiplex PCR reads, yields one record per CDR3 protein. Found here are about 320,000 distinct CDR3 sequences, approximately 20% of them singletons; the top ten hold more than 30%. Per the germline V gene, CDR1 is LGHNT and CDR2 is FRNRAP. The CDR3 is 13 residues long. Trimming cost V 1 base and J 6 bases, with 9 bases left between them. Whole-study findings and limits: Persistent disease showed a preference for TRBV28, TRBJ1-2 and TRBJ2-5. Peripheral blood was the sole material, not thyroid tissue. Having only a small sample size may have limited accuracy.

As regards this clonotype: Antigen specificity is unknown. This may be a read error: a much more frequent sequence differs by one nucleotide. Lacking the conserved final phenylalanine or tryptophan, this CDR3 likely reflects a read error.

The time point was: newly diagnosed GD, antithyroid drugs for less than 3 months. RNA isolated from PBMCs was used to make the TCR library. This sample comprised peripheral blood mononuclear cells (PBMCs), obtained at new diagnosis, from a patient treated with antithyroid drugs. The gene calls are TRBV12-5 and TRBJ1-1, with a possible D match to TRBD1 (6 bases). This receptor was obtained from a female donor with Graves disease. Here the CDR3 reads CASGLGTAPEAFS. The CDR3 DNA is TGTGCTAGTGGTTTGGGGACAGCACCTGAAGCTTTCTCT.